This T cell receptor beta chain originates from a study of shared clonotypes between healthy human individuals. Study-wide context: The composition of the donors was a couple of women and a few men aged 18 to 49.

Study-level points and caveats: Among donors, clonotype sharing was expected to be affected by sequencing depth. Having only a few donors restricted how much genetic and exposure-history diversity was captured.

An approximately 220 ng quantity of DNA, some 30,000 T cell genomes, went into the sorted-subset replicate PCRs. Assay: immunoSEQ multiplex PCR; the TCRdb copy retains only in-frame clones and omits some. This table holds more than 500,000 clones, 85% to 95% found once. Trimming removed 0 bases from V and 2 bases from J; junction bases left unmatched: 3. This CDR3 is 16 amino acids long. Germline lookup yields CDR1 MGHRA and CDR2 YSYEKL. Terminally differentiated effector memory CD45RA+ cells were left out of the naive CD8 fraction, which was CD45RO-negative and positively selected for CCR7. About this clone itself: Its antigen is not identified.

Sequenced: naive CD8+ T cells sorted from blood. This clonotype was sampled from a woman in her twenties or thirties in good health. V is TRBV4-1 and J is TRBJ2-1, with 8 nucleotides matching TRBD2. CDR3 region: CASSQEPAGAYNEQFF. In DNA form, the CDR3 reads TGCGCCAGCAGCCAAGAGCCAGCGGGAGCCTACAATGAGCAGTTCTTC.